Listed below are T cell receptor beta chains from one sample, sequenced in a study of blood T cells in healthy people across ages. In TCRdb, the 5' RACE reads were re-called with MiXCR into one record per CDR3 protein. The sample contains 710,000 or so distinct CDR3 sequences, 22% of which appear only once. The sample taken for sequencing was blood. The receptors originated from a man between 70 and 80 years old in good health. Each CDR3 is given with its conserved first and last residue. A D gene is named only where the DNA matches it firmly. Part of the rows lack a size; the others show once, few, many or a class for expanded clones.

DNA: TGTGCCAGCAGCTTAAGGGAGGCCTATGGCTACACCTTC
CDR3: CASSLREAYGYTF
V: TRBV7-2
J: TRBJ1-2
D: .
size: few

DNA: TGCGCCAGCAGCCTCAAGTTTGCGGGATCTGGGGCCAACGTCCTGACTTTC
CDR3: CASSLKFAGSGANVLTF
V: TRBV5-1
J: TRBJ2-6
D: .
size: .

DNA: TGTGCCAGCAGTTTGCGGGGACTGGGTGGGGGGGTACAAGAGACCCAGTACTTC
CDR3: CASSLRGLGGGVQETQYF
V: TRBV28
J: TRBJ2-5
D: TRBD2
size: few

DNA: TGTGCCAGCAGCTTAGCGGGGGGCATCGATGAGCAGTTCTTC
CDR3: CASSLAGGIDEQFF
V: TRBV5-5
J: TRBJ2-1
D: TRBD2
size: .

DNA: TGTGCCAGCAGCTTAGTTTCTCAGGGAATGAACACTGAAGCTTTCTTT
CDR3: CASSLVSQGMNTEAFF
V: TRBV7-9
J: TRBJ1-1
D: .
size: few

DNA: TGCAGTGCTAACAGGGACTCCTACGAGCAGTACTTC
CDR3: CSANRDSYEQYF
V: TRBV20-1
J: TRBJ2-7
D: .
size: many

DNA: TGCAGCGTTGGGGTTGGGGGGCACGAGACCCAGTACTTC
CDR3: CSVGVGGHETQYF
V: TRBV29-1
J: TRBJ2-5
D: .
size: few

DNA: TGTGCCAGCAGTCGTCTGGGACCCGCGGAGCAGTTCTTC
CDR3: CASSRLGPAEQFF
V: TRBV12-3/TRBV12-4
J: TRBJ2-1
D: .
size: .

DNA: TGTGCCAGCAGTTTCTTTTTGTTGCGGCGAGACAGGGCTGGGGCCAACGTCCTGACTTTC
CDR3: CASSFFLLRRDRAGANVLTF
V: TRBV12-3/TRBV12-4
J: TRBJ2-6
D: TRBD1
size: few

DNA: TGTGCCAGCAGCGAGCGGGGGGGTTTCAATGAGCAGTTCTTC
CDR3: CASSERGGFNEQFF
V: TRBV12-3/TRBV12-4
J: TRBJ2-1
D: TRBD2
size: .

DNA: TGTGCCAGCAGGAAACCTAGCGGGGGGACAGATACGCAGTATTTT
CDR3: CASRKPSGGTDTQYF
V: TRBV12-3/TRBV12-4
J: TRBJ2-3
D: TRBD2
size: .

DNA: TGCAGCGTGGGACCCTCGGGGGACGGGGCTGGCTACACCTTC
CDR3: CSVGPSGDGAGYTF
V: TRBV29-1
J: TRBJ1-2
D: .
size: .

DNA: TGTGCCAGCAGTTTACAACAGGGGGATAACACCGGGGAGCTGTTTTTT
CDR3: CASSLQQGDNTGELFF
V: TRBV12-3/TRBV12-4
J: TRBJ2-2
D: TRBD1
size: .

DNA: TGTGCCAGCAGTCCGGGACCAGGTACTGGCTACACCTTC
CDR3: CASSPGPGTGYTF
V: TRBV6-6
J: TRBJ1-2
D: .
size: few